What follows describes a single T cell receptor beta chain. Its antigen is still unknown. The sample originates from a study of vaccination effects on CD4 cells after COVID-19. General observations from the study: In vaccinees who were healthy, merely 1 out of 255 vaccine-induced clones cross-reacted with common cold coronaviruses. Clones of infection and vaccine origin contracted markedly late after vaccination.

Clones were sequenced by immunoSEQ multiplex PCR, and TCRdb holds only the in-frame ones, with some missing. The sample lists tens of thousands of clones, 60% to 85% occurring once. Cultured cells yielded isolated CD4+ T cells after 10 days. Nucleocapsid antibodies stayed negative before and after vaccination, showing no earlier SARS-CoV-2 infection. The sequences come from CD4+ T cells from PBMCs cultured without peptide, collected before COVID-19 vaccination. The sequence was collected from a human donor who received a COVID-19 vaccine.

The CDR3 coding sequence is TGCGCCAGCAGCCCAAACCTAGCGGGGGCAACAGATACGCAGTATTTT. Protein product: CASSPNLAGATDTQYF. The chain uses TRBV4-3 and TRBJ2-3, with TRBD2 identical over 10 bases. Germline assignment: CDR1 LGHNA and CDR2 YSLEER. V shed 4 bases, J shed 3 bases, and the junction held 7 bases outside the gene matches. The CDR3 runs to 16 residues.